These 8 T cell receptor beta chains share one sample of origin, sequenced in a study of T cell responses to AZD1222 COVID-19 vaccine. The data were produced by immunoSEQ multiplex PCR, yet TCRdb's version contains in-frame clones alone and is incomplete. The sample has over 110,000 clones; about 90% are singletons. The source material was peripheral blood, sampled 28 days after the second AZD1222 dose. These receptors all come from an adult who received the AZD1222 COVID-19 vaccine.

As concerns this clone: This sample includes further DNA sequences coding for the same CDR3. The V and J genes are TRBV7-2 and TRBJ2-3; D is unresolved. V shed 1 base and J shed 4 bases, with 3 bases lying between them. The CDR3 loop spans 12 amino acids. Germline V gene sequence: CDR1 SGHTA, CDR2 FQGNSA. This chain's CDR3 is CASSLGADTQYF. The CDR3 DNA is TGTGCCAGCAGCTTAGGGGCAGATACGCAGTATTTT.

This chain connects TRBV5-5 to TRBJ1-1; D is undetermined. Trimming took off 4 bases at V and 1 base at J, with 11 bases between the two ends. From germline, CDR1 is SGHKS and CDR2 YYEKEE (reference sequence). The CDR3 covers 14 residues. The CDR3 reads CASSRVAGNTEAFF. DNA of the CDR3: TGTGCCAGCAGCCGAGTGGCGGGGAACACTGAAGCTTTCTTT.

This clone was observed a single time. The DNA of the CDR3 is TGCGCCAGCAGTCTGGGGGGAGACAATCAGCCCCAGCATTTT. Its translation: CASSLGGDNQPQHF. V and J are TRBV10-2 and TRBJ1-5; D perhaps matches TRBD1 (5 bases). V lost 5 bases and J 3 bases, leaving 11 bases between the germline ends. Per germline, CDR1 WSHSY and CDR2 SAAADI. The CDR3 has 14 amino acids.

This rearrangement joins TRBV18 to TRBJ2-2, with D perhaps matching TRBD1 (5 bases). Trimming took off 5 bases at V and 1 base at J, with 11 bases between the two ends. Germline V gene sequence: CDR1 KGHSH, CDR2 LQKENI. This CDR3 is 15 amino acids long. The CDR3 DNA reads as TGTGCCAGCTCATCTTTGGACATGAACACCGGGGAGCTGTTTTTT. Its protein product is CASSSLDMNTGELFF.

The chain combines TRBV5-1 with TRBJ1-4, with a weak D call TRBD1 (6 bases). This CDR3 comprises 18 residues. CDR1 and CDR2 from the germline V gene are SGHRS and YFSETQ. The ends were cut back, 0 bases at V and 0 bases at J, with 15 bases in the middle. CDR3 DNA sequence: TGCGCCAGCAGCTTGGGGCTACAGGGTAGAGCAACTAATGAAAAACTGTTTTTT. It codes for CASSLGLQGRATNEKLFF.

The chain links TRBV11-2 to TRBJ1-6; no reliable D call. Germline V gene lookup returns CDR1 SGHAT and CDR2 FQNNGV. The CDR3 covers 13 residues. Between the trimmed V and J ends, which lost 5 bases and 6 bases, there was a span of 8 bases. The CDR3 DNA reads TGTGCCAGCAGCCGTGGAGCTAATTCACCCCTCCACTTT. Protein product: CASSRGANSPLHF.

V is TRBV7-2 and J is TRBJ2-7; D gene uncertain. This CDR3 region has 16 residues. Germline lookup yields CDR1 SGHTA and CDR2 FQGNSA. V shed 5 bases and J shed 0 bases, with 17 bases lying between them. CDR3 amino acids: CASSLGPTRSSYEQYF. The CDR3 DNA sequence: TGTGCCAGCAGCCTAGGGCCTACCAGGAGCTCCTACGAGCAGTACTTC.

The CDR3 region is CASSRPSGGTDTQYF. The DNA of the CDR3 is TGTGCCAGCAGCCGACCTAGCGGGGGCACAGATACGCAGTATTTT. The V and J genes are TRBV7-9 and TRBJ2-3, with 9 bases matching TRBD2. Germline CDR1 SEHNR, CDR2 FQNEAQ (reference sequence). J gave up 1 base and V 5 bases, and 4 bases lay outside the gene matches. This CDR3 is built from 15 residues.